A single sample gave rise to the 7 T cell receptor beta chains below, sequenced in a study of high-grade serous ovarian cancer treatment subgroups. Tumor tissue was taken before any definitive surgery or chemotherapy was given. Data came from immunoSEQ multiplex PCR; TCRdb stores just in-frame clones and leaves some out. The profile shows a few thousand clones, roughly 72% of them singletons. Sequences were obtained from tumor tissue. Every receptor here comes from a human donor with high-grade serous ovarian cancer.

In DNA, the CDR3 is TGCGCCAGTTCGGCTAGCACAGATACGCAGTATTTT. Protein sequence: CASSASTDTQYF. The chain employs TRBV10-1 and TRBJ2-3; D gene uncertain. Trimming shortened V by 9 bases and J by 0 bases, and 7 bases separated the two germline ends. Germline lookup yields CDR1 WNHNN and CDR2 SYGVQD (reference sequence). The CDR3 loop spans 12 amino acids.

Here the CDR3 reads CASSGVGQGGYTGELFF. The CDR3 coding sequence is TGTGCCAGCAGCGGGGTGGGACAGGGGGGGTACACCGGGGAGCTGTTTTTT. The chain recombines TRBV7-2 with TRBJ2-2; TRBD1 matches at 11 bases. The CDR3 sequence is 17 residues long. Trimming took 5 bases from V and 3 from J; bases not matched to a gene: 8. The germline V gene encodes CDR1 SGHTA and CDR2 FQGNSA. The full variable domain, in which reference TRBV7-2 and TRBJ2-2 provide the parts outside the CDR3, is GAGVSQSPSNKVTEKGKDVELRCDPISGHTALYWYRQSLGQGLEFLIYFQGNSAPDKSGLPSDRFSAERTGGSVSTLTIQRTQQEDSAVYLCASSGVGQGGYTGELFFGEGSRLTVL.

This clone has just a few counts. The chain combines TRBV5-4 with TRBJ2-3; D is perhaps TRBD1 or TRBD2 (5 bases each). This CDR3 is built from 16 residues. Trimming shortened V by 0 bases and J by 2 bases, and 13 bases separated the two germline ends. Per germline, CDR1 SGHNT and CDR2 YYREEE (reference sequence). CDR3 residues: CASSLVVRGSTDTQYF. CDR3 nucleotides: TGTGCCAGCAGCTTGGTCGTGAGGGGATCCACAGATACGCAGTATTTT.

The V gene is TRBV7-9, the J gene TRBJ2-3; D not resolved. This CDR3 is built from 11 residues. CDR1 SEHNR and CDR2 FQNEAQ come from the germline V gene (reference sequence). V was clipped by 2 bases and J by 6 bases, with 3 bases between them. In DNA form, the CDR3 reads TGTGCCAGCAGCTTAACTGATACGCAGTATTTT. Translation gives CASSLTDTQYF.

V gene TRBV20-1 combines with J gene TRBJ1-2; D gene uncertain. In germline, CDR1 is DFQATT, CDR2 SNEGSKA (reference sequence). The V and J ends lost 3 bases and 5 bases respectively, with 4 bases between them. This CDR3 contains 10 residues. The CDR3: CSARSYGYTF. The CDR3 DNA reads TGCAGTGCTAGGAGTTATGGCTACACCTTC.

This clone is a singleton in its sample. The chain employs TRBV7-2 and TRBJ1-2, with 8 bases lining up with TRBD1. Looked up from germline, CDR1 is SGHTA and CDR2 is FQGNSA. CDR3 length equals 14 residues. V dropped 3 bases and J dropped 4; count of bases not matched to a gene: 4. CDR3 sequence: CASSFGQGGYGYTF. Written as DNA, the CDR3 is TGTGCCAGCAGCTTCGGACAGGGAGGCTATGGCTACACCTTC.

The chain employs TRBV5-5 and TRBJ2-1, with TRBD2 matching over 10 bases. Germline-derived CDR1 and CDR2 are SGHKS and YYEKEE (reference sequence). V lost 4 bases and J lost 4; bases outside the gene matches: 8. The CDR3 has 16 residues. CDR3: CASSPEPSGSYNEQFF. The CDR3 region has the DNA TGTGCCAGCAGCCCGGAACCTAGCGGGAGTTACAATGAGCAGTTCTTC.